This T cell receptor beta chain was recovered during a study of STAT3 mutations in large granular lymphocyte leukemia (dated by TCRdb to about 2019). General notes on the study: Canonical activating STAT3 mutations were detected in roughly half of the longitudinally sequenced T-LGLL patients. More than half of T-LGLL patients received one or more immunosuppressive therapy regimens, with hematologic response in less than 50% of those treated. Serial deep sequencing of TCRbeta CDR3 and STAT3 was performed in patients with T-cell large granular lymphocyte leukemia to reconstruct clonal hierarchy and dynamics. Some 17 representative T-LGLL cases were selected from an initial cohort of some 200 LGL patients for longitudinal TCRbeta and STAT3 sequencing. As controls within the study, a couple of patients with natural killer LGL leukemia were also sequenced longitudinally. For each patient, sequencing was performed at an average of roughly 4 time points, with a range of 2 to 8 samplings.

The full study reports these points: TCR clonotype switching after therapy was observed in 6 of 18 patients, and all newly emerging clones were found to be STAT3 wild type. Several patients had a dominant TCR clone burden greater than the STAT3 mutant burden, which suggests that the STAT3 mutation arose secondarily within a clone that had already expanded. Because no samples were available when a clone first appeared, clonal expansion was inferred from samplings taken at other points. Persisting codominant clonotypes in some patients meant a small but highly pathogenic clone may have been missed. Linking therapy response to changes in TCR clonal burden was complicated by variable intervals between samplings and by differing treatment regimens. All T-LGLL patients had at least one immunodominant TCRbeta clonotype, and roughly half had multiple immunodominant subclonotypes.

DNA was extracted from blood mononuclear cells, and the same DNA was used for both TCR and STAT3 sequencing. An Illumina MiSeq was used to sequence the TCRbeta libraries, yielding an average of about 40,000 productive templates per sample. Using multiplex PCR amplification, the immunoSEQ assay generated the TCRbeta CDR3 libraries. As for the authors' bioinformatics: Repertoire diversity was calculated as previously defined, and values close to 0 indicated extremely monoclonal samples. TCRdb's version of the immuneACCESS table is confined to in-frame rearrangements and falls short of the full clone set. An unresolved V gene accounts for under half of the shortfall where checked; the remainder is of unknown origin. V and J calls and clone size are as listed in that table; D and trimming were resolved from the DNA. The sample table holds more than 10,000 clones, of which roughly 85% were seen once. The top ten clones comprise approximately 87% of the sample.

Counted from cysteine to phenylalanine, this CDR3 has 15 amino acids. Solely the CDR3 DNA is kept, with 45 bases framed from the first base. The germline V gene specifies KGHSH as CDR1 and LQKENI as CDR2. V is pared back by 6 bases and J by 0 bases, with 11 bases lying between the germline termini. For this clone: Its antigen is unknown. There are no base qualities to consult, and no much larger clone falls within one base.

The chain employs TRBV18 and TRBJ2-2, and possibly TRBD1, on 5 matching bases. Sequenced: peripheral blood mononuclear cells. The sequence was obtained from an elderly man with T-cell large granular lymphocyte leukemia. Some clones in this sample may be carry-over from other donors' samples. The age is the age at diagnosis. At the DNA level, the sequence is TGTGCCAGCTCCCCAGGGCACGCGAACACCGGGGAGCTGTTTTTT. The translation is CASSPGHANTGELFF.